This T cell receptor (beta chain) came from a study of cytomegalovirus exposure and HLA in healthy donors. Donors came from a validation cohort of 90 to 150 subjects, distinct from the first 666-subject cohort. V lost 6 bases, J lost 2 bases, and 5 bases lay in between. Germline lookup yields CDR1 SGHRS and CDR2 YFSETQ. The CDR3 consists of 11 residues. Assay used: immunoSEQ multiplex PCR; TCRdb lists only in-frame clones, some missing. The sample has 150,000 or so clones, more than 70% seen once; the top ten hold about 2.2%. This chain links TRBV5-1 with TRBJ2-5, with unresolved D. Sequencing was done on a sample of PBMCs. This sequence was found in a human donor in good health. In DNA, the CDR3 is TGCGCCAGCACCAGTCAAGAGACCCAGTACTTC. Amino acid sequence: CASTSQETQYF.